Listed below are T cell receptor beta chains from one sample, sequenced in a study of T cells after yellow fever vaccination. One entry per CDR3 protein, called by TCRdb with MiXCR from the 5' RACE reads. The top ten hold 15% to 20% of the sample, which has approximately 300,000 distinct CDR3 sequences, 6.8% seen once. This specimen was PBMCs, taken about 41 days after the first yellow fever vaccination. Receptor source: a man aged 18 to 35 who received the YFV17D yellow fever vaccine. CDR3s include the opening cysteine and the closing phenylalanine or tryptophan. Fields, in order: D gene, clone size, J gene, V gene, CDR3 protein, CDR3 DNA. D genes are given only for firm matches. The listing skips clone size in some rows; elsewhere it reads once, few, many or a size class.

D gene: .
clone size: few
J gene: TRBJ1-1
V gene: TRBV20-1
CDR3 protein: CSASRQNTEAFF
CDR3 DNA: TGCAGTGCTTCCCGACAGAACACTGAAGCTTTCTTT

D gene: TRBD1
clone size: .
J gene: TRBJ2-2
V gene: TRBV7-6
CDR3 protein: CASSFGPGTGGFTGELFF
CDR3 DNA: TGTGCCAGCAGCTTCGGCCCGGGGACAGGGGGCTTCACCGGGGAGCTGTTTTTT

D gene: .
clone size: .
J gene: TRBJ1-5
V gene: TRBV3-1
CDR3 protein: CASSQIAGGPNQPQHF
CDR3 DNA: TGTGCCAGCAGCCAAATAGCAGGAGGTCCCAATCAGCCCCAGCATTTT

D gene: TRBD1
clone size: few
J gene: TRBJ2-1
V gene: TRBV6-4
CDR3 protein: CASSVQGPTGEQFF
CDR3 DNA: TGTGCCAGCAGTGTACAGGGGCCCACGGGTGAGCAGTTCTTC

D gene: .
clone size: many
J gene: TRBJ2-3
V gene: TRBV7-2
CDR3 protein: CASSLGSSTDTQYF
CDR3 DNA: TGTGCCAGCAGCTTAGGGTCTAGCACAGATACGCAGTATTTT

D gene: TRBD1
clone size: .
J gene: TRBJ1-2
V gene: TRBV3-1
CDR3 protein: CASSRQGANGYTF
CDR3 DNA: TGTGCCAGCAGCCGGCAGGGGGCGAATGGCTACACCTTC

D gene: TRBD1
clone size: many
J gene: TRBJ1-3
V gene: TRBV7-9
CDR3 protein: CASTATGPEGPTIYF
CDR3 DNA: TGTGCCAGCACCGCGACAGGGCCGGAAGGTCCGACCATATATTTT

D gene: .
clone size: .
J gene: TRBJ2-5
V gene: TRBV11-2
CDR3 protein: CASSSRGAQETQYF
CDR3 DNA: TGTGCCAGCAGCTCCCGAGGGGCACAAGAGACCCAGTACTTC

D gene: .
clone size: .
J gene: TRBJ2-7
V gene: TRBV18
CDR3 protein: CASSGIGRVLLDEQYF
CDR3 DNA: TGTGCCAGCTCAGGGATCGGCAGGGTCCTTTTGGACGAGCAGTACTTC

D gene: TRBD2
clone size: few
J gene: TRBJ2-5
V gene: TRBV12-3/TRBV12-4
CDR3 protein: CASSLLGGGAQETQYF
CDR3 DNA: TGTGCCAGCAGTTTACTGGGCGGGGGGGCCCAAGAGACCCAGTACTTC

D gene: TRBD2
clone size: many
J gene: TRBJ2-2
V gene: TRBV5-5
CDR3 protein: CASSSPTSRGTGELFF
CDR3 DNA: TGTGCCAGCAGCTCCCCGACTAGCCGGGGCACCGGGGAGCTGTTTTTT

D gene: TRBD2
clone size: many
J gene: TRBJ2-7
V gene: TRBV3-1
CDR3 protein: CASRQTSGATYEQYF
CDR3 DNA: TGTGCCAGCAGACAGACTAGCGGGGCGACCTACGAGCAGTACTTC

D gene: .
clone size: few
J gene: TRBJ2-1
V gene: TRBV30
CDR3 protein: CAWSVQGRPFF
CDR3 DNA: TGTGCCTGGAGTGTACAGGGTCGGCCGTTCTTC

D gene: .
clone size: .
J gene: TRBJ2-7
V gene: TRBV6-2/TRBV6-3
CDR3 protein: CASRFRRQVAYEQYF
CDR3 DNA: TGTGCCAGCAGATTCCGCAGACAGGTTGCCTACGAGCAGTACTTC

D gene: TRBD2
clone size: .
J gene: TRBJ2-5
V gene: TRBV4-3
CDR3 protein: CASSQDSGEETQYF
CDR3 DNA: TGCGCCAGCAGCCAAGATAGCGGGGAGGAGACCCAGTACTTC

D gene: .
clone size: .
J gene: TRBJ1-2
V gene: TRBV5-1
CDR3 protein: CASSLGDPNYGYTF
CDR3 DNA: TGCGCCAGCAGCTTAGGGGATCCGAACTATGGCTACACCTTC

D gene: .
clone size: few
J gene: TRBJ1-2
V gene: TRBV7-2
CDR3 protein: CASSRGYLEANYGYTF
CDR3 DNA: TGTGCCAGCAGTCGGGGCTATCTCGAAGCTAACTATGGCTACACCTTC

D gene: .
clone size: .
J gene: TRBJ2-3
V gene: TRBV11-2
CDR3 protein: CASSLVAGLGADTQYF
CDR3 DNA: TGTGCCAGCAGCTTAGTCGCTGGACTTGGTGCAGATACGCAGTATTTT

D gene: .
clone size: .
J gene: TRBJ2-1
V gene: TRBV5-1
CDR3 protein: CASSFRYLNEQFF
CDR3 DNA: TGCGCCAGCAGCTTCAGGTACCTCAACGAGCAGTTCTTC

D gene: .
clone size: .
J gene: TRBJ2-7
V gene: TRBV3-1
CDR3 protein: CASSHFPDSSYEQYF
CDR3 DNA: TGTGCCAGCAGCCATTTTCCGGACAGCTCCTACGAGCAGTACTTC

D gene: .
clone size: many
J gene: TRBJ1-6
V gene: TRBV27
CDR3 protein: CASSPYNSPLHF
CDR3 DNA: TGTGCCAGCAGCCCCTATAATTCACCCCTCCACTTT

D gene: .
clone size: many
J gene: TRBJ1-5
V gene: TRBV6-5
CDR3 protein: CASSSGTALSGQPQHF
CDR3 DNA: TGTGCCAGCAGTTCAGGGACGGCCTTGAGTGGTCAGCCCCAGCATTTT

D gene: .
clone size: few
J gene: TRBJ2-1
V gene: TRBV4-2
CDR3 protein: CASSQWVGAAYNEQFF
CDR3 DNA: TGTGCCAGCAGCCAATGGGTCGGTGCCGCCTACAATGAGCAGTTCTTC

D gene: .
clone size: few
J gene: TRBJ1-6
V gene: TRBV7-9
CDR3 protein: CASSRGPTERDSPLHF
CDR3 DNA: TGTGCCAGCAGCCGGGGGCCCACAGAGAGGGATTCACCCCTCCACTTT

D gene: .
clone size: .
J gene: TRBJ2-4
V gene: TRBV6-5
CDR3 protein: CASSYPPQAKNIQYF
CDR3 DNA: TGTGCCAGCAGTTACCCCCCCCAAGCCAAAAACATTCAGTACTTC

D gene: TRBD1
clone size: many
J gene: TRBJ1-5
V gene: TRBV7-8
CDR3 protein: CASSLARTGGDQPQHF
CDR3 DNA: TGTGCCAGCAGCTTAGCTCGAACAGGGGGCGATCAGCCCCAGCATTTT

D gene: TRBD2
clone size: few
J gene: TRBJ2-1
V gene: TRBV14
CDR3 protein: CASSQEVTSGEFF
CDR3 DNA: TGTGCCAGCAGCCAAGAAGTGACTAGCGGGGAGTTCTTC

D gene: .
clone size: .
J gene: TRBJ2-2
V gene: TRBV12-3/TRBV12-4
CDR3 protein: CATSGLIIGELFF
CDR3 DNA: TGTGCCACCTCGGGGCTGATTATCGGGGAGCTGTTTTTT

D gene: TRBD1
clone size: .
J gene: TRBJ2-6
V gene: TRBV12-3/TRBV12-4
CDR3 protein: CASIEGQGSGANVLTF
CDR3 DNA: TGTGCCAGCATTGAGGGACAGGGTTCTGGGGCCAACGTCCTGACTTTC

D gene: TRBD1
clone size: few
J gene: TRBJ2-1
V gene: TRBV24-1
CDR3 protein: CATRKGQSHNEQFF
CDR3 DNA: TGTGCCACCCGGAAGGGACAGAGCCACAATGAGCAGTTCTTC

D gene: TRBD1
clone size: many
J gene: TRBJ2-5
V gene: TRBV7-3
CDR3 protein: CASSLGTGGGETQYF
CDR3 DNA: TGTGCCAGCAGCCTTGGGACAGGGGGCGGGGAGACCCAGTACTTC